These T cell receptor beta chains were read from a single sample in a study of blood T cell repertoires in COVID-19. TCRdb's table, derived via immunoSEQ multiplex PCR, lists solely in-frame clones and lacks some. The sample yields roughly 250,000 clones, about 83% seen once. The sample consisted of peripheral blood. The receptors originated from a woman aged 40 to 50 who had recovered from COVID-19. CDR3s leave out the opening cysteine and the closing phenylalanine or tryptophan.

length: 14
J: TRBJ2-3
V: TRBV6-6
CDR3: AIGTSGGSSTDTQY

length: 15
J: TRBJ2-1
V: TRBV7-9
CDR3: ASSSSLGQSSYNEQF

length: 17
J: TRBJ1-5
V: TRBV19
CDR3: ASTAHAGTGGSYNQPQH

length: 11
J: TRBJ1-2
V: TRBV5-1
CDR3: ASSLGGAGGYT

length: 12
J: TRBJ1-6
V: TRBV2
CDR3: ASSEYRGTKPLH

length: 13
J: TRBJ1-1
V: TRBV9
CDR3: ASSVSGTGNTEAF

length: 11
J: TRBJ2-3
V: TRBV2
CDR3: ASSEYLTDTQY

length: 11
J: TRBJ1-1
V: TRBV12-3/TRBV12-4
CDR3: ASSFRLVTEAF

length: 14
J: TRBJ1-5
V: TRBV27
CDR3: ASSPIGGANNQPQH

length: 13
J: TRBJ2-1
V: TRBV3-1/TRBV3-2
CDR3: ASSLGTGGYNEQF

length: 13
J: TRBJ2-3
V: TRBV11-2
CDR3: ASSLDWTGEDTQY

length: 13
J: TRBJ2-4
V: TRBV28
CDR3: ASSLTGVAKNIQY

length: 8
J: TRBJ1-4
V: TRBV20-1
CDR3: SATTEKLF

length: 10
J: TRBJ2-7
V: TRBV28
CDR3: ASSWGRKEQY

length: 15
J: TRBJ2-5
V: TRBV28
CDR3: ASSFAGLAGDRETQY

length: 12
J: TRBJ1-3
V: TRBV19
CDR3: ASWGQGAANTIY

length: 12
J: TRBJ1-6
V: TRBV29-1
CDR3: SVVGGLYNSPLH

length: 13
J: TRBJ1-1
V: TRBV11-2
CDR3: ASSFNRGLDTEAF

length: 12
J: TRBJ1-1
V: TRBV7-9
CDR3: ASSQGFRNTEAF

length: 11
J: TRBJ1-2
V: TRBV6-6
CDR3: ASSPGQSYGYT

length: 11
J: TRBJ2-1
V: TRBV5-1
CDR3: ASSLIRSDEQF

length: 12
J: TRBJ1-2
V: TRBV28
CDR3: ASRPDRDNYGYT

length: 12
J: TRBJ1-2
V: TRBV3-1/TRBV3-2
CDR3: ASSDIQGNYGYT

length: 13
J: TRBJ1-4
V: TRBV28
CDR3: ASSPPAGVGEKLF

length: 13
J: TRBJ2-5
V: TRBV2
CDR3: ASSETGTGQETQY

length: 14
J: TRBJ2-3
V: TRBV28
CDR3: ASSLMQGAGTDTQY

length: 13
J: TRBJ2-1
V: TRBV3-1/TRBV3-2
CDR3: ASSPRGGSYNEQF

length: 11
J: TRBJ2-2
V: TRBV9
CDR3: ASSVARTGELF

length: 13
J: TRBJ1-5
V: TRBV19
CDR3: ASSLDRGRGQPQH

length: 10
J: TRBJ1-2
V: TRBV28
CDR3: ASSSRTWGYT

length: 7
J: TRBJ1-2
V: TRBV20-1
CDR3: VPSDGYT

length: 12
J: TRBJ2-7
V: TRBV11-3
CDR3: ASSRRGGAYEQY

length: 14
J: TRBJ2-1
V: TRBV29-1
CDR3: SVHLAGGFSYNEQF

length: 12
J: TRBJ2-5
V: TRBV2
CDR3: ASSGNRGSETQY

length: 13
J: TRBJ1-6
V: TRBV5-1
CDR3: ASSLTDSYNSLLH

length: 14
J: TRBJ2-2
V: TRBV2
CDR3: ASSEVSPTPSGELF

length: 13
J: TRBJ1-5
V: TRBV2
CDR3: ASSPYLVSNQPQH